This T cell receptor (beta chain) was recovered during a study of OX40 agonist ivuxolimab in advanced cancers. At the level of the study: The study treated patients with ivuxolimab, an agonistic anti-OX40 (CD134) antibody. Treatment received earlier with anti-PD-1, anti-PD-L1 or anti-CTLA-4 agents was allowed, and over 30% had some. Findings and caveats of the study: Clonal expansion among partial responders at 0.1-3.0 mg/kg ranked near the lowest. Circulating CD4+ and CD8+ T cells showed clonal expansion by week 6 at 0.1 to 3.0 mg/kg.

The CDR3 has 13 residues. CDR1 GTSNPN and CDR2 SVGIG come from the germline V gene (reference sequence). Trimming left V 0 bases short and J 5 bases short, with 8 bases between. A remark on this clone: As yet, its antigen is unknown.

Method: immunoSEQ multiplex PCR; TCRdb's copy keeps in-frame clones and lacks some. The sample records several thousand clones, about 90% being singletons. The chain employs TRBV30 and TRBJ1-5; TRBD1 is a possible D gene (6 bases). Sequences were derived from CD4+ or CD8+ T cells sorted from blood, sampled in a trial of the OX40 agonist ivuxolimab. The TCR originated in an adult with an advanced solid tumor such as melanoma, head and neck, liver or kidney cancer. This CDR3 is CAWSVGGDQPQHF. The CDR3 nucleotides are TGTGCCTGGAGTGTAGGGGGGGATCAGCCCCAGCATTTT.